A single sample gave rise to the 22 T cell receptor beta chains below, sequenced in a study of shared clonotypes between healthy human individuals. Some clones are missing from TCRdb's copy, which holds only in-frame ones; the method was immunoSEQ multiplex PCR. The table shows about 2.4 million clones, with under 95% occurring only once. The sequencing sample was made of naive CD4+ T cells from PBMCs. Subset denoted: CD45RA+ positively selected. These receptors all come from a man between 18 and 29 years old in good health. Some clones in this sample may be carry-over from other donors' samples.

This clone was observed once. Other DNA sequences within the sample encode an identical CDR3. J is TRBJ2-1 and V is TRBV29-1, with D tentatively TRBD1 or TRBD2 (5 bases each). Germline V lookup: CDR1 SQVTM, CDR2 ANQGSEA. This CDR3 spans 12 amino acids. V was pared by 3 bases and J by 3 bases, with 6 bases between. The chain's CDR3 is CSVDGGYNEQFF. In DNA, the CDR3 is TGCAGCGTTGATGGGGGCTACAATGAGCAGTTCTTC.

This clone showed up just once. The CDR3 bases are TGCGCCAGCAGCTCCAACAGGGGAGTCACCGGGGAGCTGTTTTTT. Translating it yields CASSSNRGVTGELFF. This chain connects TRBV5-1 to TRBJ2-2; 7 nucleotides agree with TRBD1. The CDR3 length is 15 residues. J was trimmed by 4 bases and V by 3 bases; bases with no gene match: 6. CDR1 is SGHRS and CDR2 is YFSETQ in the germline V gene.

This chain uses TRBV7-6 with TRBJ2-1; 9 bases line up with TRBD2. V shed 5 bases, J shed 7 bases, and the junction held 9 bases outside the gene matches. Germline values: CDR1 SGHVS, CDR2 FNYEAQ. The CDR3 runs 15 residues. The CDR3 sequence: CASSTIAGARNEQFF. CDR3 in DNA: TGTGCCAGCAGCACCATAGCGGGAGCTAGGAATGAGCAGTTCTTC.

This chain uses TRBV13 with TRBJ1-5; D perhaps matches TRBD1 (5 bases). Germline V CDR1 and CDR2: PRHDT, FYEKMQ (reference sequence). The CDR3 totals 14 residues. Trimming removed 5 bases from V and 6 bases from J, with 14 bases in between. Written as DNA, the CDR3 is TGTGCCAGCAGCCGGACTCCGAGGGGTCAGCCCCAGCATTTT. This gives the protein CASSRTPRGQPQHF.

With respect to this clone: This CDR3 is also generated by other DNA sequences in the sample. The chain employs TRBV5-1 and TRBJ2-3; 7 bases match TRBD2. Germline-derived CDR1 and CDR2 are SGHRS and YFSETQ. The ends lost 4 bases at V and 1 base at J; junction bases unmatched: 3. The CDR3 is 14 residues long. The CDR3 nucleotides read TGCGCCAGCAGCCGACTAGCTGGCACAGATACGCAGTATTTT. This translates into CASSRLAGTDTQYF.

The chain uses TRBV25-1 and TRBJ1-5, with D perhaps matching TRBD1 (6 bases). Trimming cost V 2 bases and J 5 bases, with 10 bases left between them. Germline V gene data show CDR1 as MGHDK and CDR2 as SYGVNS. This CDR3 contains 14 residues. The chain's CDR3 is CASSETGPDQPQHF. The CDR3 nucleotides read TGTGCCAGCAGTGAAACAGGGCCAGATCAGCCCCAGCATTTT. The complete variable domain, with remaining parts taken from reference TRBV25-1 and TRBJ1-5, reads EADIYQTPRYLVIGTGKKITLECSQTMGHDKMYWYQQDPGMELHLIHYSYGVNSTEKGDLSSESTVSRIRTEHFPLTLESARPSHTSQYLCASSETGPDQPQHFGDGTRLSIL.

The genes are TRBV5-4 and TRBJ1-2; 7 bases are shared with TRBD1. The CDR3 totals 15 residues. The germline gives CDR1 SGHNT, CDR2 YYREEE (reference sequence). The J segment lost 1 base and the V segment lost 3 bases, leaving 6 bases of the junction unmatched. The CDR3 loop is CASSSAGTVNYGYTF. The CDR3 bases are TGTGCCAGCAGCTCTGCCGGGACAGTTAACTATGGCTACACCTTC.

In its sample, this clone was seen once. This sequence joins TRBV10-3 and TRBJ2-1; 8 nucleotides match TRBD2. Germline values: CDR1 ENHRY, CDR2 SYGVKD. This CDR3 has 18 amino acids. V lost 8 bases and J lost 0; bases outside the gene matches: 15. The CDR3: CAIRQTLAGQSSYNEQFF. The CDR3 region has the DNA TGTGCCATCCGACAAACGCTAGCGGGCCAGAGCTCCTACAATGAGCAGTTCTTC.

This clone was seen only once. V gene TRBV5-8 combines with J gene TRBJ1-5, with 7 bases that match TRBD1. Germline V gene sequence: CDR1 SGHTS, CDR2 YDEGEE. The CDR3 covers 17 residues. J lost 0 bases, V lost 4 bases, and 10 bases had no gene match. CDR3 sequence (DNA): TGTGCCAGCAGCCCTGGGACAGTCCTATTTAGCAATCAGCCCCAGCATTTT. This codes for CASSPGTVLFSNQPQHF.

This chain uses TRBV7-9 with TRBJ1-1; D uncertain. Germline V gives CDR1 SEHNR, CDR2 FQNEAQ (reference sequence). Trimming took 3 bases from V and 5 from J, leaving 10 bases between them. CDR3 length: 13 amino acids. CDR3 in amino acids: CASSFTPGTEAFF. CDR3 DNA: TGTGCCAGCAGCTTCACCCCGGGGACTGAAGCTTTCTTT.

This rearrangement joins TRBV9 to TRBJ1-2, with D perhaps TRBD1 (6 bases). The germline V gene encodes CDR1 SGDLS and CDR2 YYNGEE. V lost 4 bases and J lost 3, with 16 bases in between. CDR3 size: 15 residues. DNA for the CDR3: TGTGCCAGCAGCCCGGGGGGCGAGTCGTACTATGGCTACACCTTC. This sequence encodes CASSPGGESYYGYTF. Full variable domain (missing parts from reference TRBV9 and TRBJ1-2): DSGVTQTPKHLITATGQRVTLRCSPRSGDLSVYWYQQSLDQGLQFLIQYYNGEERAKGNILERFSAQQFPDLHSELNLSSLELGDSALYFCASSPGGESYYGYTFGSGTRLTVV.

The genes are TRBV30 and TRBJ1-1; TRBD1 is a possible D gene (5 bases). The CDR3 is 14 residues long. V dropped 3 bases and J dropped 5 bases, with 16 bases sitting between them. The germline gives CDR1 GTSNPN, CDR2 SVGIG (reference sequence). The CDR3 nucleotides read TGTGCCTGGAGGCCGGGACTCCGGGGGACTGAAGCTTTCTTT. Translated, it gives CAWRPGLRGTEAFF.

The chain links TRBV6-1 to TRBJ2-3; 10 bases map to TRBD2. CDR3 length: 18 amino acids. CDR1 and CDR2 (germline): MNHNS, SASEGT. The V and J ends lost 2 bases and 4 bases, in that order; junction bases with no gene match: 12. CDR3 loop: CASSEPWWKREGPDTQYF. CDR3 sequence (DNA): TGTGCCAGCAGTGAACCTTGGTGGAAGCGGGAGGGTCCAGATACGCAGTATTTT.

The chain uses TRBV15 and TRBJ1-2; no reliable D call. V dropped 5 bases and J dropped 2 bases, with 9 bases sitting between them. The CDR3 extends over 13 amino acids. Germline V lookup: CDR1 LNHNV, CDR2 YYDKDF (reference sequence). CDR3 residues: CATSGDLNYGYTF. The CDR3 region has the DNA TGTGCCACCAGCGGCGACCTCAACTATGGCTACACCTTC.

Notes on this clone: This specimen includes other DNA sequences encoding the same CDR3. This chain links TRBV30 with TRBJ1-2; D not resolved. The V gene's germline CDR1 is GTSNPN and CDR2 SVGIG (reference sequence). V dropped 3 bases and J dropped 4 bases, with 12 bases sitting between them. The CDR3 totals 13 residues. CDR3 bases: TGTGCCTGGAGACCACGGGGTCCCTATGGCTACACCTTC. It encodes CAWRPRGPYGYTF.

CDR3 residues: CASSKAGTGTYEQYF. The CDR3 DNA is TGTGCCAGCAGTAAAGCCGGGACAGGTACCTACGAGCAGTACTTC. V usage is TRBV5-8 and J usage is TRBJ2-7, with 8 bases fitting TRBD1. This CDR3 is built from 15 residues. Germline loops: CDR1 SGHTS, CDR2 YDEGEE. Germline trimming cut 5 bases from V and 2 bases from J; bases unmatched to any gene: 9.

The chain employs TRBV28 and TRBJ2-7; 8 bases line up with TRBD2. The CDR3 covers 12 residues. V lost 5 bases, J lost 7 bases, and 4 bases stayed unmatched. Germline CDR1 is MDHEN and CDR2 is SYDVKM. CDR3 nucleotides: TGTGCCAGCAGTAGGGGACTAGGGGAGCAGTACTTC. Residues: CASSRGLGEQYF.

This chain joins TRBV5-1 and TRBJ2-7; no clear D. The CDR3 has 13 residues. CDR1 is SGHRS, CDR2 YFSETQ, per germline. V lost 1 base and J 1 base, leaving 6 bases between the germline ends. This CDR3 is CASSLTESYEQYF. DNA of the CDR3: TGCGCCAGCAGCTTGACAGAGTCCTACGAGCAGTACTTC.

The J gene is TRBJ2-5, the V gene TRBV28; 9 bases fit TRBD2. Germline lookup yields CDR1 MDHEN and CDR2 SYDVKM. V shed 8 bases, J shed 4 bases, and the junction held 8 bases outside the gene matches. The CDR3 extends over 14 amino acids. CDR3 DNA: TGTGCCAGCGCGACCGGGACTAGCTTAGAGACCCAGTACTTC. Translation gives CASATGTSLETQYF.

As concerns this clone: Other DNA variants within this sample encode the same CDR3. This sequence joins TRBV6-1 and TRBJ1-5; D call uncertain. With 0 bases removed from V and 4 bases from J, the gap between germline ends came to 7 bases. Germline loops: CDR1 MNHNS, CDR2 SASEGT. The CDR3 is 14 amino acids. CDR3 nucleotides: TGTGCCAGCAGTGAAGCGGGAGGGAATCAGCCCCAGCATTTT. It is translated as CASSEAGGNQPQHF.

The rearrangement links TRBV28 to TRBJ2-7; 11 nucleotides agree with TRBD2. CDR1 and CDR2 from the germline V gene are MDHEN and SYDVKM. V was pared by 8 bases and J by 4 bases, with 4 bases of the junction left unmatched. CDR3 size: 13 residues. CDR3 loop: CASVTSGSYEQYF. The CDR3 coding sequence is TGTGCCAGCGTAACTAGCGGGAGTTACGAGCAGTACTTC.

The V and J genes are TRBV5-1 and TRBJ1-1; D is unresolved. V was cut by 0 bases and J by 1 base, with 13 bases left in between. CDR3 length: 16 amino acids. Germline CDR1 SGHRS, CDR2 YFSETQ. The CDR3 DNA reads as TGCGCCAGCAGCTTGGGGACTCCGGGATGGAACACTGAAGCTTTCTTT. Translating it yields CASSLGTPGWNTEAFF.